This T cell receptor (beta chain) was observed in a study of spatial heterogeneity in lung cancer. The wider study: Follow-up PBMC samples were sequenced when available, at a median of roughly 2 years after resection. The mean occurrence of each unique TCR and UMI combination in raw reads exceeded eight.

Judged by abundance, this clonotype is medium-sized. Germline CDR1 is SGHAT and CDR2 is FQNNGV. The CDR3 consists of 13 residues. V lost 6 bases, J lost 5 bases, and 13 bases lay in between. The sample's time point: blood at routine non-recurrence follow-up after resection. The study sequenced unsorted whole RNA from tumor, nontumor lung or frozen PBMC. TCR cDNA molecules were tagged individually, and each one carried a unique molecular identifier. TCRdb called the 5' RACE reads again in MiXCR, with one record for every CDR3 protein. The table includes 3,500 to 4,500 distinct CDR3 sequences, approximately 27% detected once.

Sequenced here: PBMCs, sampled at follow-up. The chain couples TRBV11-2 to TRBJ2-5; maybe TRBD2 (6 bases). The receptor's source is a male donor with early-stage non-small cell lung cancer. The CDR3 protein is CASSKRGGETQYF. DNA of the CDR3: TGTGCCAGCAGTAAACGTGGGGGGGAGACCCAGTACTTC. Looking up the rest from reference TRBV11-2 and TRBJ2-5 gives the full variable domain: EAGVAQSPRYKIIEKRQSVAFWCNPISGHATLYWYQQILGQGPKLLIQFQNNGVVDDSQLPKDRFSAERLKGVDSTLKIQPAKLEDSAVYLCASSKRGGETQYFGPGTRLLVL.